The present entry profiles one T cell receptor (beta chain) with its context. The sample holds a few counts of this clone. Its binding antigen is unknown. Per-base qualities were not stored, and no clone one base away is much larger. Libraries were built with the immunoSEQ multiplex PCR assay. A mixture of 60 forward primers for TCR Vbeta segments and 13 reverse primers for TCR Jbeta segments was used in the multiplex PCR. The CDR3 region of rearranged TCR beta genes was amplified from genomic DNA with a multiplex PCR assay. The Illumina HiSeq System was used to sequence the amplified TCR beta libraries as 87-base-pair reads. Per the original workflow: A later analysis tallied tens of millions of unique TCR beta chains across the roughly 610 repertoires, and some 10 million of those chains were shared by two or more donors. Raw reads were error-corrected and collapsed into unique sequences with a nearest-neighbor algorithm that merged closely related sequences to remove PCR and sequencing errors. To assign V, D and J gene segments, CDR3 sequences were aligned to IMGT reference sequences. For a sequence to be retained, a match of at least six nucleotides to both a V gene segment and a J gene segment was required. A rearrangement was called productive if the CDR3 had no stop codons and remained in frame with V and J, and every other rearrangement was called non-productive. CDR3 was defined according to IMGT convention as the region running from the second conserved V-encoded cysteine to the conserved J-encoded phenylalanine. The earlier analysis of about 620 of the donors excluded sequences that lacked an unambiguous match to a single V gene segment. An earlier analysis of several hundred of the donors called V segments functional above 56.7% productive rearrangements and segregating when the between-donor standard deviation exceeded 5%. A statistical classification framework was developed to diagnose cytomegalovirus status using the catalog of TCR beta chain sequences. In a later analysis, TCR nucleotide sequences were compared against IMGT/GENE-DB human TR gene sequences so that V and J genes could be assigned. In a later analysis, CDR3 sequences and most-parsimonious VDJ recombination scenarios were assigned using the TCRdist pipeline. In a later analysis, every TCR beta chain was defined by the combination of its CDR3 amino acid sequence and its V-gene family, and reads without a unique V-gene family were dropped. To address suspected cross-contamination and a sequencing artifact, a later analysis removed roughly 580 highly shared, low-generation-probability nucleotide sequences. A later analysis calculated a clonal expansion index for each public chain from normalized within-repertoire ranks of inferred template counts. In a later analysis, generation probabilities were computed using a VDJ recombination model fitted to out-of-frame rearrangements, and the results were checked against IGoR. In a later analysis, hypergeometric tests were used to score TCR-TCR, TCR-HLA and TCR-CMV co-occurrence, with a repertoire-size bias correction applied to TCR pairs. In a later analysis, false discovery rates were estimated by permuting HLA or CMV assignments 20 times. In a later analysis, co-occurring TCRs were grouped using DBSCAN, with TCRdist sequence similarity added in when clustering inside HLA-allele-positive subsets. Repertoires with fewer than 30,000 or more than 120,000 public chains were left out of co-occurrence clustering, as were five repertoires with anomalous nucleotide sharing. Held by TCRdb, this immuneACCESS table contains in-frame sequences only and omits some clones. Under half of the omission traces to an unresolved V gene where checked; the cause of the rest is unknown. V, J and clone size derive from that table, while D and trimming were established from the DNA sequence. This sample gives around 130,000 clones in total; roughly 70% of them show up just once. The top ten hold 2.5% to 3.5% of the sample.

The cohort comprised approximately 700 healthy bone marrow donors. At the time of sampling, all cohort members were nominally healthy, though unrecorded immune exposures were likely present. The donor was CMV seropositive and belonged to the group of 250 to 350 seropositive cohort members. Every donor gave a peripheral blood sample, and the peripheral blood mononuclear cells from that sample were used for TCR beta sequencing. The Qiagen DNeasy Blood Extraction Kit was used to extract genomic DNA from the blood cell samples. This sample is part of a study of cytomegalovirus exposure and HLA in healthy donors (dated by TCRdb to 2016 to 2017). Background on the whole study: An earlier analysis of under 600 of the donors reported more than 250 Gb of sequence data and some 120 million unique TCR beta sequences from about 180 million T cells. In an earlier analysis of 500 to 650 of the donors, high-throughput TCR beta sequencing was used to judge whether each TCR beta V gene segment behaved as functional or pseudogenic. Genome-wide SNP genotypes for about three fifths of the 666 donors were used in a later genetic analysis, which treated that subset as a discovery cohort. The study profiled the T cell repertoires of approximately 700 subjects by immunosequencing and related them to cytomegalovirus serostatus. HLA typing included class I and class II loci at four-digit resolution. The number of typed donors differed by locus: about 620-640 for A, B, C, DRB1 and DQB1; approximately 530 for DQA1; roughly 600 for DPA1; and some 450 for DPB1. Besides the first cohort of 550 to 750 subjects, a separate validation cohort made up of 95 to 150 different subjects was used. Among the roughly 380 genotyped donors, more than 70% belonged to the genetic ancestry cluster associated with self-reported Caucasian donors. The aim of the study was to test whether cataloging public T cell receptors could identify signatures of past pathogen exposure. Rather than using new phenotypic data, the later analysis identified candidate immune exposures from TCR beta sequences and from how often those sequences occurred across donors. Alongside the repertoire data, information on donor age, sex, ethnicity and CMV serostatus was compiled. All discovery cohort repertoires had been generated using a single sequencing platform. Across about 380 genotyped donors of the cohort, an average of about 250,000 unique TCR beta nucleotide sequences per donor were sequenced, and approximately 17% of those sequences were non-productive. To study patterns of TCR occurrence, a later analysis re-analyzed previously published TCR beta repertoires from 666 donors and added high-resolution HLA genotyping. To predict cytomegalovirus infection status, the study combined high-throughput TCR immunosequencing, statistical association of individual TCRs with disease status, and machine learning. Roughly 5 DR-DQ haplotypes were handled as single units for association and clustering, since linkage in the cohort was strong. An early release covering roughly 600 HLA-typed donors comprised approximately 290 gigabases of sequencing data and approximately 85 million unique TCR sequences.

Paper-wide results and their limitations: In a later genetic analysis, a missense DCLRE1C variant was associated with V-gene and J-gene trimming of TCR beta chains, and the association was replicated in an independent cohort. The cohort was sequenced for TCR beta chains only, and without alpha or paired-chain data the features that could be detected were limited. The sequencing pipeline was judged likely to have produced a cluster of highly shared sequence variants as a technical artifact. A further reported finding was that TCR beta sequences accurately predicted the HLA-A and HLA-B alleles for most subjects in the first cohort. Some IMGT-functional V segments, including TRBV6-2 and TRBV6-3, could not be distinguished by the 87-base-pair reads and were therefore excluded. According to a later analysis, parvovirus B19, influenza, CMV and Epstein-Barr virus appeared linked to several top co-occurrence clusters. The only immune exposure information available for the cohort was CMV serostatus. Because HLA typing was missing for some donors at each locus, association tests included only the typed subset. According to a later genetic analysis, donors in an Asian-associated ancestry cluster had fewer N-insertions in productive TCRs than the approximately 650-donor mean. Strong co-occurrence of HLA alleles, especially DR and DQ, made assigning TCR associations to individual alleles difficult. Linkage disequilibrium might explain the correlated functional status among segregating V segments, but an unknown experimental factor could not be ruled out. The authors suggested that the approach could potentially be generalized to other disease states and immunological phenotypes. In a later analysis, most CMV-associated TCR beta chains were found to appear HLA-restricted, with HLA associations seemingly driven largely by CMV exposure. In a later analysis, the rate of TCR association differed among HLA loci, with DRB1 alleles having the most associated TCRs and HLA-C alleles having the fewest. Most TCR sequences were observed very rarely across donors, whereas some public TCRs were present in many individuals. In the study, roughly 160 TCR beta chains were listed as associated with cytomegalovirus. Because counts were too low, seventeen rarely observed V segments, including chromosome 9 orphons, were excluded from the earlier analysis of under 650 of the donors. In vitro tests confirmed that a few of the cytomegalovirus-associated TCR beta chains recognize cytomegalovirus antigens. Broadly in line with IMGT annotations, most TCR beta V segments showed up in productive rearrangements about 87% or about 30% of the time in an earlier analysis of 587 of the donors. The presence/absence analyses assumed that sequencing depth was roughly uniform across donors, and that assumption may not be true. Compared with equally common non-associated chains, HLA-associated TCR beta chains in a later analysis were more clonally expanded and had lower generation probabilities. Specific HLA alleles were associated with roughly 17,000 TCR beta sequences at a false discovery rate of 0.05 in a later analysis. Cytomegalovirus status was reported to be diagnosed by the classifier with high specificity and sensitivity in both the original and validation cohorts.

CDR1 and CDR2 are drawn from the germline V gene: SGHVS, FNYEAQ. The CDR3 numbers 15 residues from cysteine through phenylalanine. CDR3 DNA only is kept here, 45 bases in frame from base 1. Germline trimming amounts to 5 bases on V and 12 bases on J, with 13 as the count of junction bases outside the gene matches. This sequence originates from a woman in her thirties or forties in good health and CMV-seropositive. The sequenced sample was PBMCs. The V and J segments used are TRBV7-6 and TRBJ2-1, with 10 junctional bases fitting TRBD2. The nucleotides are TGTGCCAGCAGCCTAGTTATGGCTAGCGGGGGAGCGCAGTTCTTC. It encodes CASSLVMASGGAQFF.